This is a list of T cell receptor beta chains from one sample in a study of cytomegalovirus exposure and HLA in healthy donors. Method: immunoSEQ multiplex PCR; TCRdb's copy keeps in-frame clones and lacks some. The data show about 160,000 clones, around 80% seen once. The sequenced sample was PBMCs. The receptors were gathered from a young man in good health and CMV-seropositive. Both conserved end residues are part of each CDR3. D genes are given only for firm matches. Clone size is given for some rows only: seen once, a few or many times, or a class if the clone is expanded.

TRBD1,TRBJ2-5,TRBV25-1,.,TGTGCCAGCAGTGAATTATCGGGACAGATTCAAGAGACCCAGTACTTC,CASSELSGQIQETQYF
.,TRBJ2-7,TRBV4-1,once,TGCGCCAGCAGCCAACGGGGGTTAGACCCCTACGAGCAGTACTTC,CASSQRGLDPYEQYF
.,TRBJ1-3,TRBV25-1,few,TGTGCCAGCAGTGAATCGGGGTTTCGGAGAAACACCATATATTTT,CASSESGFRRNTIYF
TRBD1,TRBJ2-2,TRBV5-4,.,TGTGCCAGCAGCTTGTTAGGGGGCTTAAACACCGGAGAGCTGTTTTTT,CASSLLGGLNTGELFF
TRBD1,TRBJ1-1,TRBV7-9,.,TGTTCCAGCCAGGGACAGGGGAACACTGAAGCTTTCTTT,CSSQGQGNTEAFF
.,TRBJ1-5,TRBV19,.,TGTGCCAGTAGTACGGAGTGGCTATCAAATCAGCCCCAGCATTTT,CASSTEWLSNQPQHF
.,TRBJ2-7,TRBV2,.,TGTGCCAGCAACCCCGCCGGGAGAGGGACCTACGAGCAGTACTTC,CASNPAGRGTYEQYF
.,TRBJ1-6,TRBV30,.,TGTGCCTGGAGTCGGGCGGGGGGCAATTCACCCCTCCACTTT,CAWSRAGGNSPLHF
.,TRBJ1-1,TRBV4-2,.,TGTGCCAGCAGCCTCTCAAACAGGGTAAACACTGAAGCTTTCTTT,CASSLSNRVNTEAFF
TRBD2,TRBJ2-1,TRBV5-1,.,TGCGCCAGCAGCTTGGTCCTTTCTAGCGGGAGCAATGAGCAGTTCTTC,CASSLVLSSGSNEQFF
TRBD1,TRBJ2-1,TRBV2,.,TGTGCCAGCAGTGAGGGACAGGGGACTGAGCAGTTCTTC,CASSEGQGTEQFF
TRBD2,TRBJ2-5,TRBV5-6,.,TGTGCCAGCAGCGGCTTAGCGGGCGCAGAGACCCAGTACTTC,CASSGLAGAETQYF
TRBD1,TRBJ2-7,TRBV15,.,TGTGCCACCAGCAGAGCGGGACAGAGCTACGAGCAGTACTTC,CATSRAGQSYEQYF
.,TRBJ2-1,TRBV7-6,few,TGTGCCAGCAGCATATTTAGCGGCGAGTTCCCCTACAATGAGCAGTTCTTC,CASSIFSGEFPYNEQFF
.,TRBJ1-6,TRBV25-1,once,TGTGCCAGTGCCCCCGGGGAGTTTTCACCCCTCCACTTT,CASAPGEFSPLHF
.,TRBJ1-1,TRBV19,.,TGTGCCAGTAGCTCCAAGACAGTGAGGAACACTGAAGCTTTCTTT,CASSSKTVRNTEAFF
TRBD2,TRBJ2-3,TRBV29-1,.,TGCAGCGCTACTAGCGGGAGGACAGATACGCAGTATTTT,CSATSGRTDTQYF
.,TRBJ2-3,TRBV11-2,once,TGTGCCAGCAGCCAGAAACGGACAGAGCTTAGCACAGATACGCAGTATTTT,CASSQKRTELSTDTQYF
TRBD2,TRBJ2-3,TRBV29-1,.,TGCAGCGCCCAACTTGAGCGGGACACAGATACGCAGTATTTT,CSAQLERDTDTQYF
TRBD1,TRBJ1-3,TRBV9,.,TGTGCCAGCAGCCCTCGGGACAGTGGAAACACCATATATTTT,CASSPRDSGNTIYF
.,TRBJ2-7,TRBV6-5,few,TGTGCCAGCAGTTCCAGGATTTCCTCCTACGAGCAGTACTTC,CASSSRISSYEQYF
.,TRBJ2-7,TRBV20-1,.,TGCAGTACGGGACTCAACTACGAGCAGTACTTC,CSTGLNYEQYF
.,TRBJ2-7,TRBV6-1,.,TGTGCCAGCAGTGATGGACTCTACGAGCAGTACTTC,CASSDGLYEQYF
.,TRBJ2-1,TRBV7-6,.,TGTGCCAGCAGCCCCGCCTACAATGAGCAGTTCTTC,CASSPAYNEQFF
.,TRBJ1-3,TRBV7-6,few,TGTGCCAGCAGCTCGGTTCTTACCTCTGGAAACACCATATATTTT,CASSSVLTSGNTIYF
.,TRBJ1-2,TRBV7-2,.,TGTGCCAGCAGCAACAGGCAGGACAAAGTCTATGGCTACACCTTC,CASSNRQDKVYGYTF
TRBD1,TRBJ1-4,TRBV29-1,.,TGCAGCGTCCCGGGACAGGGTGGGACTAATGAAAAACTGTTTTTT,CSVPGQGGTNEKLFF
.,TRBJ1-4,TRBV4-2,.,TGTGCCAGCAGCCAGGGAGGGGCTAATGAAAAACTGTTTTTT,CASSQGGANEKLFF
TRBD1,TRBJ2-3,TRBV9,.,TGTGCCAGCAGCGTTCAGGGGGCGCCAGGGTCCGATACGCAGTATTTT,CASSVQGAPGSDTQYF
TRBD1,TRBJ2-7,TRBV4-1,.,TGCGCCAGCAGCTACCGGGACAGGGGCTACGAGCAGTACTTC,CASSYRDRGYEQYF
.,TRBJ2-7,TRBV18,once,TGTGCCAGCTCACCCCCTAGTCACGAGCAGTACTTC,CASSPPSHEQYF
.,TRBJ2-7,TRBV9,few,TGTGCCAGCAGCTTGACGGGATTCTCCTACGAGCAGTACTTC,CASSLTGFSYEQYF
.,TRBJ1-4,TRBV5-6,.,TGTGCCAGCAGCTTCACGACAGGCTTTAATGAAAAACTGTTTTTT,CASSFTTGFNEKLFF